This T cell receptor (beta chain) derives from a study of cytomegalovirus exposure and HLA in healthy donors. This CDR3 comprises 19 residues. The PCR ran on 60 Vbeta and 13 Jbeta primers. TCRdb keeps only in-frame clones here, not all; method: immunoSEQ multiplex PCR. The table includes 95,000 to 130,000 clones, under 90% detected once. Sequenced input: PBMCs. The rearrangement joins TRBV1 to TRBJ2-5; the table's D call, TRBD2, has no DNA check behind it. TRBV1 counts as a pseudogene. The sequence was collected from a woman aged 30 to 39 in good health and CMV-seronegative. The CDR3 coding sequence is TGCACCAGCAGCCAAGAGGAATATAAGGTCGTGGGGGGCCAAGAGACCCAGTACTTC. It specifies CTSSQEEYKVVGGQETQYF.